A single sample gave rise to the 14 T cell receptor beta chains below, sequenced in a study of molecular identifiers for immune sequencing clone quantification. TCRdb processed the PCR reads anew with MiXCR; each CDR3 protein has one entry. The sample yields some 580,000 distinct CDR3 sequences, over 25% seen once. The sequencing sample was made of naive CD8+ T cells from blood, with Jurkat cell RNA spiked in. Subset: FACS-sorted CD8+CD4-CCR7+CD45RA+ naive T cells. These receptors all come from a human donor in good health. Some libraries in this study had Jurkat cell RNA spiked in.

This sequence joins TRBV7-9 and TRBJ2-7, with 7 bases that match TRBD2. This CDR3 contains 15 residues. V was clipped by 5 bases and J by 2 bases; unmatched bases: 9. Germline V gene data show CDR1 as SEHNR and CDR2 as FQNEAQ (reference sequence). In DNA, the CDR3 is TGTGCCAGCAGCCCACCAAGCGGGGCAACCTACGAGCAGTACTTC. It specifies CASSPPSGATYEQYF.

With respect to this clonotype: Its ends do not fully match the called genes, so a read error is possible. V gene TRBV6-2 or TRBV6-3 combines with J gene TRBJ2-7; perhaps D is TRBD1 or TRBD2 (6 bases each). Germline V gene lookup returns CDR1 MNHEY and CDR2 SVGEGT. This CDR3 has 17 amino acids. The CDR3 DNA is TGTGCCCGCCGTTCCTCGTCCGGGGGCCTCCCCCCCTCCGAGCCGTACTTC. Translation gives CARRSSSGGLPPSEPYF.

This chain links TRBV6-5 with TRBJ2-2; no definite D call. Trimming cost V 3 bases and J 4 bases, with 6 bases left between them. This CDR3 has 13 amino acids. Germline CDR1 and CDR2: MNHEY and SVGAGI. In DNA form, the CDR3 reads TGTGCCAGCAGTTATGGGGTCACCGGGGAGCTGTTTTTT. This encodes CASSYGVTGELFF.

This clonotype was detected only a few times. J is TRBJ2-1 and V is TRBV14, with D hard to call. Trimming removed 4 bases from V and 3 bases from J, with 10 bases in between. This CDR3 comprises 14 residues. Germline assignment: CDR1 SGHDN and CDR2 FVKESK. Here the CDR3 reads CASSLVDIYNEQFF. The CDR3 DNA sequence: TGTGCCAGCAGCCTGGTCGACATCTACAATGAGCAGTTCTTC.

There are many counts of this clonotype. The rearrangement uses TRBV24-1 and TRBJ2-1; either TRBD1 or TRBD2 may fit D (6 bases each). The CDR3 extends over 16 amino acids. V gave up 0 bases and J gave up 8 bases, with 16 bases separating them. CDR1 is KGHDR, CDR2 SFDVKD, per germline. The CDR3 region is CATSDLQGGTFDEQFF. Written as DNA, the CDR3 is TGTGCCACCAGTGATTTGCAAGGGGGGACATTCGATGAGCAGTTCTTC.

This chain connects TRBV3-1 to TRBJ2-5; 10 positions match TRBD2. Germline loops: CDR1 LGHDT, CDR2 YNNKEL (reference sequence). V lost 6 bases to trimming and J lost 3 bases; unmatched junction nucleotides: 10. The CDR3 extends over 16 amino acids. The CDR3 loop is CASSTPSGSIEETQYF. The CDR3, as DNA: TGTGCCAGCAGTACCCCTAGCGGGAGCATAGAAGAGACCCAGTACTTC.

The chain links TRBV19 to TRBJ1-3; D gene ambiguous. There are 16 residues in the CDR3. With 5 bases removed from V and 0 bases from J, the gap between germline ends came to 14 bases. Germline V gene data show CDR1 as LNHDA and CDR2 as SQIVND (reference sequence). This CDR3 reads CASSPTFVSSGNTIYF. The CDR3 nucleotides are TGTGCCAGTAGTCCAACATTCGTGAGCTCTGGAAACACCATATATTTT. The variable domain in full, completed from reference TRBV19 and TRBJ1-3, reads DGGITQSPKYLFRKEGQNVTLSCEQNLNHDAMYWYRQDPGQGLRLIYYSQIVNDFQKGDIAEGYSVSREKKESFPLTVTSAQKNPTAFYLCASSPTFVSSGNTIYFGEGSWLTVV.

This clonotype came up many times. The chain couples TRBV29-1 to TRBJ2-5; 10 bases agree with TRBD2. CDR3 length equals 15 residues. Trimming took 3 bases from V and 4 from J; bases not matched to a gene: 8. CDR1 SQVTM and CDR2 ANQGSEA come from the germline V gene. For the CDR3, the DNA is TGCAGCGTTGACTACCTAGCGGGAGATAGAGAGACCCAGTACTTC. Its protein product is CSVDYLAGDRETQYF. The full variable domain, with the rest looked up from reference TRBV29-1 and TRBJ2-5, is SAVISQKPSRDICQRGTSLTIQCQVDSQVTMMFWYRQQPGQSLTLIATANQGSEATYESGFVIDKFPISRPNLTFSTLTVSNMSPEDSSIYLCSVDYLAGDRETQYFGPGTRLLVL.

The chain has TRBV29-1 and TRBJ2-2; D unresolved. The CDR3 contains 12 residues. V lost 4 bases, J lost 5 bases, and 8 bases lay in between. CDR1 is SQVTM, CDR2 ANQGSEA, per germline. The CDR3 is CSVGQRTGELFF. CDR3 sequence (DNA): TGCAGCGTTGGACAACGGACCGGGGAGCTGTTTTTT.

This rearrangement joins TRBV4-3 to TRBJ2-1; 9 bases line up with TRBD2. This CDR3 is 21 amino acids long. After removal of 0 bases from V and 4 bases from J, the junction contained 19 bases not matched to a gene. The germline V gene encodes CDR1 LGHNA and CDR2 YSLEER. The CDR3: CASSQDVGSGGIRNQYNEQFF. The CDR3 DNA sequence: TGCGCCAGCAGCCAAGATGTAGGTAGCGGGGGAATAAGAAACCAGTACAATGAGCAGTTCTTC.

The V gene is TRBV19, the J gene TRBJ1-1; D unclear. Germline CDR1 is LNHDA and CDR2 is SQIVND (reference sequence). This CDR3 contains 14 residues. The germline V and J ends were trimmed by 4 bases and 0 bases, with 9 bases remaining between them. The CDR3 DNA sequence: TGTGCCAGTAGTAATTCAGGAATGAACACTGAAGCTTTCTTT. This gives the protein CASSNSGMNTEAFF.

This clonotype was detected ten times or more. The chain recombines TRBV4-1 with TRBJ2-7; 11 nucleotides agree with TRBD2. The germline V gene encodes CDR1 MGHRA and CDR2 YSYEKL. The V gene end was trimmed by 3 bases and the J gene end by 3 bases; junction bases not matched to a gene: 10. The CDR3 has 17 residues. CDR3 amino acids: CASSHYTSGGAGYEQYF. The CDR3 DNA reads as TGCGCCAGCAGCCATTATACTAGCGGGGGCGCGGGCTACGAGCAGTACTTC.

A few counts support this clonotype. At one of its ends the junction is not consistent with the germline gene, which may arise from a read error. This chain connects TRBV4-2 to TRBJ2-5; 13 positions agree with TRBD2. CDR3 length equals 18 residues. Germline-derived CDR1 and CDR2 are LGHNA and YNFKEQ. The CDR3 loop is CTSSRQTPGLAGEETQYF. DNA of the CDR3: TGTACCAGCAGCCGACAAACTCCTGGACTAGCGGGAGAAGAGACCCAGTACTTC.

The table lists this clonotype with a few counts. The DNA for the CDR3 is TGCGCCAGCAGCCATACAGGGAGGACCTACGAGCAGTACTTC. This sequence encodes CASSHTGRTYEQYF. The chain carries TRBV4-1 and TRBJ2-7; D tentatively fits TRBD1 or TRBD2 (6 bases each). The V end lost 3 bases, the J end lost 2 bases, and 11 bases lay between the germline ends. This CDR3 is built from 14 residues. CDR1 and CDR2 (germline): MGHRA, YSYEKL.